This T cell receptor beta chain stems from a study of cytomegalovirus exposure and HLA in healthy donors. The CDR3 has 16 residues. Germline V gives CDR1 SGHTA, CDR2 FQGTGA. J lost 6 bases, V lost 1 base, and 7 bases had no gene match. The PCR ran on 60 Vbeta and 13 Jbeta primers. Data came from immunoSEQ multiplex PCR; TCRdb stores just in-frame clones and leaves some out. The sample contains 150,000 to 250,000 clones, roughly 85% of which appear only once. This TCR was sampled from a woman aged 45-59 years in good health and CMV-seronegative. Sequencing was done on a sample of PBMCs. V and J are TRBV7-3 and TRBJ2-1; TRBD2 agrees at 9 bases. CDR3 nucleotides: TGTGCCAGCAGCTTAATCGCGGGAGGGCCAGTCAATGAGCAGTTCTTC. Protein: CASSLIAGGPVNEQFF.